This T cell receptor beta chain is drawn from a study of blood T cells in healthy people across ages. Study conclusions and caveats: Higher diversity and more naive CD4+ cells were features of long-lived donors, compared to aged donors. Older individuals had lower TCR beta diversity per million T cells (the decline was roughly linear).

With a J-beta primer mix and a sample-barcoded 5' primer, a second PCR ran 7 to 11 cycles. Every individual sample yielded 2.5 million or more paired-end reads (each containing CDR3). TCRdb passed the 5' RACE reads through MiXCR, listing each CDR3 protein once. The sample has about 1,500,000 distinct CDR3 sequences; around two fifths are singletons. This clonotype was recorded a few times. The antigen is undetermined. Specimen: blood. The TCR originated in a woman aged 18-29 years in good health.

The CDR3 DNA reads TGTGCCAGCAGCGAACCTAGCGGGGGCGATACGCAGTATTTT. Protein sequence: CASSEPSGGDTQYF. This rearrangement joins TRBV4-2 to TRBJ2-3; 10 bases line up with TRBD2. Losses at the gene ends were 5 bases for V and 6 bases for J; bases not matched to a gene: 5. Germline CDR1 LGHNA, CDR2 YNFKEQ. This CDR3 comprises 14 residues.